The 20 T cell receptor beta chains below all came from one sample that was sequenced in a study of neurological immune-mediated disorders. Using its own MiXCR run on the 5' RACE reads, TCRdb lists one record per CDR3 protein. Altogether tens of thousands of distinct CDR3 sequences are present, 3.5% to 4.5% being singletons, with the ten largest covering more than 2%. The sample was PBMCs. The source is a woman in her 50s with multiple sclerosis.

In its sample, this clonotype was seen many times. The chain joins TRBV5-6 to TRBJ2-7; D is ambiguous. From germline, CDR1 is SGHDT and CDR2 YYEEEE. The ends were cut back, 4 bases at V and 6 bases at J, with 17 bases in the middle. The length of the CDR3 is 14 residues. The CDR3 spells CASSHLRLRSEQYF. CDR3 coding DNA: TGTGCCAGCAGCCACTTACGTCTCCGGAGCGAGCAGTACTTC.

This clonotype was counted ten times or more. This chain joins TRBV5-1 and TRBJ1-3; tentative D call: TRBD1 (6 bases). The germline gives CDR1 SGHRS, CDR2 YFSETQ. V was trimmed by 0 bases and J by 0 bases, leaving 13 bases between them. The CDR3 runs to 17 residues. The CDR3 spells CASSLVSTGGSGNTIYF. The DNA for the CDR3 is TGCGCCAGCAGCTTGGTGTCGACAGGAGGCTCTGGAAACACCATATATTTT.

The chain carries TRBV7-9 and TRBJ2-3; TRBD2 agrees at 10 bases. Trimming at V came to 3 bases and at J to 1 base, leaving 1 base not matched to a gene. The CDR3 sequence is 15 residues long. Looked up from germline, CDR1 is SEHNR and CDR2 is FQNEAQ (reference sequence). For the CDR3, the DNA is TGTGCCAGCAGCTTCGGGACTAGCGGCACAGATACGCAGTATTTT. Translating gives CASSFGTSGTDTQYF.

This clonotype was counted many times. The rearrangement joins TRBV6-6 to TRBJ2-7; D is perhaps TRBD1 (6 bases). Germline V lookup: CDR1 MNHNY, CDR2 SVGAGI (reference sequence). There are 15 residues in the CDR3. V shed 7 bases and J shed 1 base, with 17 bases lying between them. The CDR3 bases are TGTGCCAGCAATTTGTGGGACACCCCATCCTACGAGCAGTACTTC. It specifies CASNLWDTPSYEQYF.

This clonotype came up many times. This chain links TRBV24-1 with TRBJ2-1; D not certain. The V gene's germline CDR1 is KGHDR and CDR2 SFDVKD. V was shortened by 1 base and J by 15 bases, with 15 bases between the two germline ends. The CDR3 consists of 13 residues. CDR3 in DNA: TGTGCCACCAGTGATTTCGGTCGCGGATACCGGTTCTTC. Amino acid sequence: CATSDFGRGYRFF.

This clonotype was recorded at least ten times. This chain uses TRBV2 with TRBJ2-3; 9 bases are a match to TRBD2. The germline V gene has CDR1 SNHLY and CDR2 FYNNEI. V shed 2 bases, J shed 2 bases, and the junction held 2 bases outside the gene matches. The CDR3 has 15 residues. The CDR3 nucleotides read TGTGCCAGCAGTGAACTAGCGGGGAACACAGATACGCAGTATTTT. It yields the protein CASSELAGNTDTQYF.

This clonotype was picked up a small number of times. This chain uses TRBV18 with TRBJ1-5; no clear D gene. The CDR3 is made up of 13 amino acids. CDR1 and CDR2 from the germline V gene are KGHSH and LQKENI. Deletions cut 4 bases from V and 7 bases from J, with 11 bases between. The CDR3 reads CASSRDEGQPQHF. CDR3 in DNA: TGTGCCAGCTCACGGGATGAGGGCCAGCCCCAGCATTTT.

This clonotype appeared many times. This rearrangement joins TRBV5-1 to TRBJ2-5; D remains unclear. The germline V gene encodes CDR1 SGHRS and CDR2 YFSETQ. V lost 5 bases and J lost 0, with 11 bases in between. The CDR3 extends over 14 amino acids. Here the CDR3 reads CASRRMGYQETQYF. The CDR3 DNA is TGCGCCAGCAGAAGGATGGGGTACCAAGAGACCCAGTACTTC.

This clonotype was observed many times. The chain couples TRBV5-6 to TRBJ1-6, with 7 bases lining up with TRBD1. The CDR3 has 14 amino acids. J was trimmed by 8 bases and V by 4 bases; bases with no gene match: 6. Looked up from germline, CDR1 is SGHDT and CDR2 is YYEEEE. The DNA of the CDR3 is TGTGCCAGCAGCCAGACAGGGACTCATTCACCCCTCCACTTT. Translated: CASSQTGTHSPLHF.

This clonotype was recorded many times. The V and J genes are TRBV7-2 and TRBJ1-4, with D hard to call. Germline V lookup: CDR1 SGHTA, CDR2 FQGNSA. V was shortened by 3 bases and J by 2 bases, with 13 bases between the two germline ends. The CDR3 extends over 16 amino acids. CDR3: CASSFSRRPTNEKLFF. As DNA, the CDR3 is TGTGCCAGCAGCTTTTCCAGGCGCCCTACTAATGAAAAACTGTTTTTT.

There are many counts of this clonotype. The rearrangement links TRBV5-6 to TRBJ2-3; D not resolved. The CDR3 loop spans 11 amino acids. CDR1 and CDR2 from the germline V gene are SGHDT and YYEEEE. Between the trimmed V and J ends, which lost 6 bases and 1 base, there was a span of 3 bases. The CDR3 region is CASTGTDTQYF. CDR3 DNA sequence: TGTGCCAGCACCGGCACAGATACGCAGTATTTT.

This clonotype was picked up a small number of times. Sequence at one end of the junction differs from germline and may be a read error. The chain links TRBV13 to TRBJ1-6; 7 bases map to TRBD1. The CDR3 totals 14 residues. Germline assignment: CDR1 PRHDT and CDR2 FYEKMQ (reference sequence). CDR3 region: CASSRQGYNSPLNF. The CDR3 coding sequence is TGTGCCAGCAGCCGACAGGGATACAATTCACCCCTCAACTTT.

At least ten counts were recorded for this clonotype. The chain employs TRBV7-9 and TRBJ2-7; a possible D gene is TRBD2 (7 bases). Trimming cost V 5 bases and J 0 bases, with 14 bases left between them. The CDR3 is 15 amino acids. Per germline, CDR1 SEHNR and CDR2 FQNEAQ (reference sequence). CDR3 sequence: CASSLREGGSYEQYF. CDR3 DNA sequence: TGTGCCAGCAGCCTAAGGGAGGGGGGCTCCTACGAGCAGTACTTC.

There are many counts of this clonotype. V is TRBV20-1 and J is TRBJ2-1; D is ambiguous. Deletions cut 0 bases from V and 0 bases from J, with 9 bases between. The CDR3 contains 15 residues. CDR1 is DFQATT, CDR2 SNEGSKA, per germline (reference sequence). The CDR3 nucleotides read TGCAGTGCTAGAGATCGGGTAAGCTCCTACAATGAGCAGTTCTTC. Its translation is CSARDRVSSYNEQFF.

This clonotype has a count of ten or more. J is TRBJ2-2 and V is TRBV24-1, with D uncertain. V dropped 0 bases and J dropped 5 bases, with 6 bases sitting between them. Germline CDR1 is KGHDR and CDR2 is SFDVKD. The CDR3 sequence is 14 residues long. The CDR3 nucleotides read TGTGCCACCAGTGATTTGCAAGGAACCGGGGAGCTGTTTTTT. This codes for CATSDLQGTGELFF.

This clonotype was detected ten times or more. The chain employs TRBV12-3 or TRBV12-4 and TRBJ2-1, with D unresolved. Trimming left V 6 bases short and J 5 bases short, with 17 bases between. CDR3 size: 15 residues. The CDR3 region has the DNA TGTGCCAGCAGCCCCCCACCAAGGGTAAACAATGAGCAGTTCTTC. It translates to CASSPPPRVNNEQFF.

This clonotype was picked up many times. CDR3 coding DNA: TGTGCCAGCAGCCAGAAAACTCGGAACCCAATAAGGGGGACCCAGTACTTC. Translated, it gives CASSQKTRNPIRGTQYF. The chain joins TRBV7-2 to TRBJ2-5; D is possibly TRBD1 (5 bases). This CDR3 has 17 amino acids. Trimming pared 5 bases from V and 7 bases from J, leaving 26 bases between. Germline V CDR1 and CDR2: SGHTA, FQGNSA.

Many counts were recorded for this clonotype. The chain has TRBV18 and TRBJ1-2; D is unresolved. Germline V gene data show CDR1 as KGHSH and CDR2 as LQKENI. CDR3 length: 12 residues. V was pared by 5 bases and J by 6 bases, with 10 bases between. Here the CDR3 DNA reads TGTGCCAGCTCATCGGACGGAGATGGCTACACCTTC. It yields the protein CASSSDGDGYTF.

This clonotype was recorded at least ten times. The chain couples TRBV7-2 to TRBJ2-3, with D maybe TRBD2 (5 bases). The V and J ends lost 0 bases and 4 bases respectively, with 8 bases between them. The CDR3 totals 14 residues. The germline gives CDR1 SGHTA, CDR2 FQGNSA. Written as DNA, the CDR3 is TGTGCCAGCAGCTTAGCCCACGGGGCAGATACGCAGTATTTT. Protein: CASSLAHGADTQYF.

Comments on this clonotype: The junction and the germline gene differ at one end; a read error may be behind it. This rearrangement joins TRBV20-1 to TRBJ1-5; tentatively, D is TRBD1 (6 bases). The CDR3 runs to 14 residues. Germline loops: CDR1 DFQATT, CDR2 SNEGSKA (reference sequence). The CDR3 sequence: CSARAGAGNQPQNF. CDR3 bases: TGCAGTGCTAGGGCGGGGGCAGGCAATCAGCCCCAGAATTTT.